This T cell receptor beta chain was recovered during a study of blood T cell repertoires in COVID-19. Background on the study: Sites across the United States, Italy and Spain contributed samples from acute and convalescent COVID-19. T cells, B-cell-depleted T cells, or PBMCs provided the cDNA or gDNA that served as material.

This CDR3 contains 16 residues. Germline V lookup: CDR1 GTSNPN, CDR2 SVGIG (reference sequence). Trimming took 2 bases from V and 5 from J, leaving 21 bases between them. Original handling: Reference gene primer amplification gave estimated nucleated cell counts. Some clones are missing from TCRdb's copy, which holds only in-frame ones; the method was immunoSEQ multiplex PCR. That table gives V, J and clone size, and the DNA gave D and trimming. This table holds about 270,000 clones, 91% found once. Exposed enrollees encountered a COVID-19 case at some point within 2 weeks before study entry. The sequenced sample was PBMCs or T cells enriched from blood (not recorded which). The clonotype comes from a man aged 35-49 years who had been exposed to COVID-19. The chain links TRBV30 to TRBJ2-5; D is perhaps TRBD2 (6 bases). CDR3 sequence reads: CAWSPRLGVAWETQYF. The CDR3 DNA is TGTGCCTGGAGTCCGAGACTAGGAGTTGCTTGGGAGACCCAGTACTTC.